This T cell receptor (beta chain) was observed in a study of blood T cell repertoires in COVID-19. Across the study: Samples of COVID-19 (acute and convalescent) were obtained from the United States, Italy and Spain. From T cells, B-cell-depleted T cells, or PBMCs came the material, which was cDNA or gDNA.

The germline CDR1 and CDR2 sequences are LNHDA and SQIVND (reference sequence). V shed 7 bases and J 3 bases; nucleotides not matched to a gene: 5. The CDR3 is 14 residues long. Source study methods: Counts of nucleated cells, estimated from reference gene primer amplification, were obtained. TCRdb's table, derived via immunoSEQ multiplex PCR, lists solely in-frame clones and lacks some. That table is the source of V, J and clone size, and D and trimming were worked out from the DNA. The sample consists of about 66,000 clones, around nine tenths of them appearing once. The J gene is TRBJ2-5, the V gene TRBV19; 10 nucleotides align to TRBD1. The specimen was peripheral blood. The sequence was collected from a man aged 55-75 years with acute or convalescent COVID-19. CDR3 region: CASTWTGGEETQYF. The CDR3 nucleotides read TGTGCCAGTACCTGGACAGGGGGGGAAGAGACCCAGTACTTC.